Listed below are T cell receptor beta chains from one sample, sequenced in a study of regulatory T cells in long-lasting Graves disease. TCRdb fed the multiplex PCR reads into MiXCR, producing one record per CDR3 protein. In the table there are 430,000 or so distinct CDR3 sequences, 20% to 25% of which are singletons. Specimen: peripheral blood mononuclear cells (PBMCs), collected when the disease was refractory, from a patient treated with antithyroid drugs. The receptors here all came from a female donor with Graves disease. Each CDR3 is given with its conserved first and last residue. Each record gives: clone size, J gene, D gene, V gene, CDR3 protein, CDR3 DNA. A D gene is named only where the DNA matches it firmly. For some rows the clone size is stated as once, few or many, or as a class when expanded; others skip it.

abundance: few; j_gene: TRBJ2-2; d_gene: TRBD1; v_gene: TRBV13; CDR3aa: CASSPNGQGATGELFF; CDR3nt: TGTGCCAGCAGCCCGAACGGACAGGGGGCGACCGGGGAGCTGTTTTTT
abundance: many; j_gene: TRBJ1-3; d_gene: .; v_gene: TRBV28; CDR3aa: CASIPERSGNTIYF; CDR3nt: TGTGCCAGCATCCCCGAACGCTCTGGAAACACCATATATTTT
abundance: few; j_gene: TRBJ1-2; d_gene: .; v_gene: TRBV5-6; CDR3aa: CASSTKSPGPDNYGYTF; CDR3nt: TGTGCCAGCAGCACCAAGTCTCCGGGCCCAGACAACTATGGCTACACCTTC
abundance: once; j_gene: TRBJ2-7; d_gene: TRBD1; v_gene: TRBV9; CDR3aa: CASSPRLVGGKNEQYF; CDR3nt: TGTGCCAGCAGCCCACGCCTGGTAGGGGGCAAGAACGAGCAGTACTTC
abundance: few; j_gene: TRBJ2-1; d_gene: .; v_gene: TRBV27; CDR3aa: CASSLSAVAKEQFF; CDR3nt: TGTGCCAGCAGTTTATCGGCTGTGGCTAAGGAGCAGTTCTTC
abundance: .; j_gene: TRBJ2-5; d_gene: .; v_gene: TRBV20-1; CDR3aa: CSARDLGAVLNWETQYF; CDR3nt: TGCAGTGCTAGAGACCTAGGAGCGGTGCTTAACTGGGAGACCCAGTACTTC
abundance: .; j_gene: TRBJ1-2; d_gene: .; v_gene: TRBV28; CDR3aa: CASTQHDSLVGGYTF; CDR3nt: TGTGCCAGCACCCAACACGACAGTTTGGTGGGTGGCTACACCTTC
abundance: many; j_gene: TRBJ2-7; d_gene: TRBD1; v_gene: TRBV28; CDR3aa: CASSSRRQGDFSYEQYF; CDR3nt: TGTGCCAGCAGTTCTCGGAGACAGGGGGATTTCTCCTACGAGCAGTACTTC
abundance: many; j_gene: TRBJ2-5; d_gene: TRBD2; v_gene: TRBV24-1; CDR3aa: CATSDTAGVQETQYF; CDR3nt: TGTGCCACCAGTGACACCGCGGGGGTCCAAGAGACCCAGTACTTC
abundance: .; j_gene: TRBJ2-2; d_gene: TRBD2; v_gene: TRBV27; CDR3aa: CASSPPSGRGRELFF; CDR3nt: TGTGCCAGCAGTCCTCCTAGCGGGAGGGGCCGGGAGCTGTTTTTT
abundance: many; j_gene: TRBJ2-4; d_gene: .; v_gene: TRBV28; CDR3aa: CASRRGGVKNIQYF; CDR3nt: TGTGCCAGCAGACGAGGGGGGGTCAAAAACATTCAGTACTTC
abundance: few; j_gene: TRBJ2-2; d_gene: .; v_gene: TRBV5-1; CDR3aa: CASSLAVAPASTGELFF; CDR3nt: TGCGCCAGCAGCTTGGCCGTTGCCCCCGCGAGCACCGGGGAGCTGTTTTTT
abundance: .; j_gene: TRBJ2-2; d_gene: .; v_gene: TRBV5-4; CDR3aa: CASSLAKGGTGELFF; CDR3nt: TGTGCCAGCAGCTTGGCCAAGGGGGGGACCGGGGAGCTGTTTTTT
abundance: many; j_gene: TRBJ2-4; d_gene: .; v_gene: TRBV2; CDR3aa: CASSEKTSEYF; CDR3nt: TGTGCCAGCAGTGAAAAGACATCAGAATACTTC
abundance: .; j_gene: TRBJ2-5; d_gene: TRBD2; v_gene: TRBV5-4; CDR3aa: CASTDRGTNQETQYF; CDR3nt: TGTGCCAGCACTGACCGGGGGACTAACCAAGAGACCCAGTACTTC
abundance: few; j_gene: TRBJ2-5; d_gene: .; v_gene: TRBV5-1; CDR3aa: CASSLNSNDQETQYF; CDR3nt: TGCGCCAGCAGCTTAAACAGCAACGACCAAGAGACCCAGTACTTC
abundance: few; j_gene: TRBJ1-5; d_gene: .; v_gene: TRBV7-2; CDR3aa: CASSSWMDQPQHF; CDR3nt: TGTGCCAGCAGCTCTTGGATGGATCAGCCCCAGCATTTT
abundance: .; j_gene: TRBJ1-5; d_gene: .; v_gene: TRBV28; CDR3aa: CASRGTGPQHF; CDR3nt: TGTGCCAGCAGGGGCACCGGGCCCCAGCATTTT
abundance: .; j_gene: TRBJ2-6; d_gene: .; v_gene: TRBV7-9; CDR3aa: CASSLAEPGANVLTF; CDR3nt: TGTGCCAGCAGCTTAGCGGAGCCTGGGGCCAACGTCCTGACTTTC
abundance: many; j_gene: TRBJ1-1; d_gene: .; v_gene: TRBV2; CDR3aa: CASFPPGRNTEAFF; CDR3nt: TGTGCCAGCTTTCCTCCCGGGAGGAACACTGAAGCTTTCTTT
abundance: many; j_gene: TRBJ2-2; d_gene: TRBD2; v_gene: TRBV27; CDR3aa: CASRTSGKNTGELFF; CDR3nt: TGTGCCAGCCGGACTAGCGGAAAGAACACCGGGGAGCTGTTTTTT
abundance: many; j_gene: TRBJ2-3; d_gene: .; v_gene: TRBV2; CDR3aa: CASRGNTQYF; CDR3nt: TGTGCCAGCCGGGGAAATACGCAGTATTTT
abundance: .; j_gene: TRBJ2-5; d_gene: TRBD2; v_gene: TRBV28; CDR3aa: CASSRGTSGRVKETQYF; CDR3nt: TGTGCCAGCAGTCGCGGGACTAGCGGGAGGGTAAAAGAGACCCAGTACTTC